The 25 T cell receptor beta chains presented below share a single source sample, sequenced in a study of blood T cell repertoires in COVID-19. Some clones are missing from TCRdb's copy, which holds only in-frame ones; the method was immunoSEQ multiplex PCR. The repertoire holds about 49,000 clones, with about nine tenths as singletons. The sequenced sample was peripheral blood. The receptors stem from a woman of 80 years or more with COVID-19, enrolled during active disease.

This sequence joins TRBV5-1 and TRBJ1-2; 11 bases fit TRBD1. Per germline, CDR1 SGHRS and CDR2 YFSETQ. The CDR3 consists of 14 residues. V lost 4 bases, J lost 8 bases, and 7 bases stayed unmatched. The chain's CDR3 is CASSPGQGVQGYTF. CDR3 DNA: TGCGCCAGCAGCCCGGGACAGGGGGTTCAAGGCTACACCTTC.

A single count supports this clone. This rearrangement joins TRBV6-5 to TRBJ1-5, with D possibly TRBD1 on 6 matching bases. CDR3 length: 15 residues. V was pared by 6 bases and J by 0 bases, with 12 bases between. CDR1 and CDR2 (germline): MNHEY, SVGAGI. The CDR3 loop reads CASRQGFYSNQPQHF. CDR3 DNA sequence: TGTGCCAGCAGACAGGGATTCTATAGCAATCAGCCCCAGCATTTT.

This sequence joins TRBV2 and TRBJ2-2; 10 nucleotides align to TRBD1. The CDR3 is 16 amino acids. Germline CDR1 is SNHLY and CDR2 is FYNNEI. V dropped 5 bases and J dropped 7; count of bases not matched to a gene: 10. CDR3 loop: CASSSGGQGSFGELFF. For the CDR3, the DNA is TGTGCCAGCAGTTCGGGGGGACAGGGGAGTTTCGGGGAGCTGTTTTTT.

The chain couples TRBV19 to TRBJ2-5; TRBD1 agrees at 7 bases. CDR3 size: 16 residues. J lost 5 bases, V lost 3 bases, and 12 bases had no gene match. CDR1 is LNHDA, CDR2 SQIVND, per germline (reference sequence). The CDR3 bases are TGTGCCAGTAGTATCCAGGGCCAGGGGGTGTGGGAGACCCAGTACTTC. It codes for CASSIQGQGVWETQYF.

V and J are TRBV5-1 and TRBJ2-1, with 7 bases aligning to TRBD2. J lost 2 bases, V lost 0 bases, and 11 bases had no gene match. The CDR3 sequence is 18 residues long. CDR1 SGHRS and CDR2 YFSETQ come from the germline V gene. The DNA of the CDR3 is TGCGCCAGCAGCTTGGCGATGGCGCGGGGGACTCCCTACAATGAGCAGTTCTTC. This sequence encodes CASSLAMARGTPYNEQFF.

The CDR3 coding sequence is TGTGCCAGTAGTATCGGGGGGCCGGGGAATGAGCAGTTCTTC. Amino acid sequence: CASSIGGPGNEQFF. The genes are TRBV19 and TRBJ2-1, with D possibly matching TRBD2 (7 bases). The V end lost 3 bases, the J end lost 7 bases, and 13 bases lay between the germline ends. Germline V CDR1 and CDR2: LNHDA, SQIVND (reference sequence). The CDR3 is made up of 14 amino acids.

CDR3 sequence: CASSRQRGTGDNYGYTF. The CDR3 DNA sequence: TGTGCCAGCAGCCGCCAGAGGGGGACAGGGGATAACTATGGCTACACCTTC. This sequence joins TRBV14 and TRBJ1-2, with 10 positions matching TRBD1. V lost 4 bases and J lost 1; bases outside the gene matches: 9. CDR1 and CDR2 from the germline V gene are SGHDN and FVKESK. The CDR3 covers 17 residues. The full variable domain, rest sourced from reference TRBV14 and TRBJ1-2, is EAGVTQFPSHSVIEKGQTVTLRCDPISGHDNLYWYRRVMGKEIKFLLHFVKESKQDESGMPNNRFLAERTGGTYSTLKVQPAELEDSGVYFCASSRQRGTGDNYGYTFGSGTRLTVV.

The DNA for the CDR3 is TGCGCCAGCAGCCAAGCGTCCACAGGGGGCTACGGGTACGAGCAGTACTTC. Amino acids: CASSQASTGGYGYEQYF. The chain has TRBV4-1 and TRBJ2-7, with 9 bases identical to TRBD1. Germline CDR1 MGHRA, CDR2 YSYEKL. The trim removed 1 base at V and 4 bases at J, leaving 11 bases unmatched. The CDR3 contains 17 residues.

J is TRBJ1-4 and V is TRBV19, with a possible D match to TRBD1 (5 bases). V was clipped by 6 bases and J by 1 base, with 9 bases between them. The V gene's germline CDR1 is LNHDA and CDR2 SQIVND (reference sequence). The CDR3 covers 14 residues. The CDR3 reads CASSPTGTNEKLFF. The DNA for the CDR3 is TGTGCCAGTAGCCCCACAGGAACTAATGAAAAACTGTTTTTT. Looking up the rest from reference TRBV19 and TRBJ1-4 gives the full variable domain: DGGITQSPKYLFRKEGQNVTLSCEQNLNHDAMYWYRQDPGQGLRLIYYSQIVNDFQKGDIAEGYSVSREKKESFPLTVTSAQKNPTAFYLCASSPTGTNEKLFFGSGTQLSVL.

The chain uses TRBV6-5 and TRBJ2-7; D is perhaps TRBD2 (5 bases). There are 15 residues in the CDR3. In germline, CDR1 is MNHEY, CDR2 SVGAGI. The ends were cut back, 6 bases at V and 0 bases at J, with 15 bases in the middle. The CDR3 coding sequence is TGTGCCAGCAGCCCGCACAAGGGAGCCTCCTACGAGCAGTACTTC. This codes for CASSPHKGASYEQYF.

This chain's CDR3 is CSASPIDRGSTNEKLFF. For the CDR3, the DNA is TGCAGTGCTAGTCCCATTGACAGGGGATCAACTAATGAAAAACTGTTTTTT. The chain is built from TRBV20-1 and TRBJ1-4, with TRBD1 matching 8 bases. This CDR3 spans 17 amino acids. V dropped 3 bases and J dropped 0; count of bases not matched to a gene: 9. Germline CDR1 is DFQATT and CDR2 is SNEGSKA (reference sequence).

V usage is TRBV28 and J usage is TRBJ1-2, with 7 nucleotides matching TRBD1. Germline loops: CDR1 MDHEN, CDR2 SYDVKM. Trimming removed 3 bases from V and 5 bases from J; junction bases left unmatched: 3. The CDR3 extends over 13 amino acids. The CDR3 spells CASSFDRVYGYTF. The CDR3 DNA reads TGTGCCAGCAGTTTCGACAGGGTTTATGGCTACACCTTC.

The chain couples TRBV6-1 to TRBJ2-3; a possible D gene is TRBD1 (6 bases). This CDR3 has 17 residues. Germline V gene sequence: CDR1 MNHNS, CDR2 SASEGT. V shed 0 bases and J shed 2 bases, with 15 bases lying between them. The CDR3 protein is CASSEAHDRWITDTQYF. CDR3 in DNA: TGTGCCAGCAGTGAAGCTCACGACAGGTGGATCACAGATACGCAGTATTTT.

The chain links TRBV6-6 to TRBJ1-1; D unresolved. Germline V gives CDR1 MNHNY, CDR2 SVGAGI (reference sequence). V was trimmed by 2 bases and J by 11 bases, leaving 21 bases between them. The CDR3 has 15 amino acids. DNA of the CDR3: TGTGCCAGCAGTTACACGGCAGGTACTCGTCTTGGGGCTTTCTTT. Translated: CASSYTAGTRLGAFF.

This clone has a single count. The chain combines TRBV5-3 with TRBJ1-1, with a possible D match to TRBD1 (5 bases). TRBV5-3 is annotated as an ORF whose role is uncertain. The CDR3 extends over 18 amino acids. V lost 0 bases and J 1 base, leaving 19 bases between the germline ends. The CDR3 loop reads CARSLAAAGDVSNTEAFF. The CDR3 bases are TGTGCCAGAAGCTTGGCGGCGGCGGGGGATGTTTCGAACACTGAAGCTTTCTTT.

The chain combines TRBV11-2 with TRBJ1-5, with D maybe TRBD1 (5 bases). Deletions cut 0 bases from V and 3 bases from J, with 9 bases between. Germline-derived CDR1 and CDR2 are SGHAT and FQNNGV. CDR3 size: 15 residues. The CDR3 region has the DNA TGTGCCAGCAGCTTAGACCGGGGGACCAATCAGCCCCAGCATTTT. Amino acids: CASSLDRGTNQPQHF.

This sequence joins TRBV5-1 and TRBJ2-3; D remains unclear. In germline, CDR1 is SGHRS, CDR2 YFSETQ. This CDR3 region has 14 residues. V gave up 3 bases and J gave up 0 bases, with 8 bases separating them. In DNA, the CDR3 is TGCGCCAGCAGCTGGAGACCGAGCACAGATACGCAGTATTTT. It yields the protein CASSWRPSTDTQYF. Full variable domain (rest looked up from reference TRBV5-1 and TRBJ2-3): KAGVTQTPRYLIKTRGQQVTLSCSPISGHRSVSWYQQTPGQGLQFLFEYFSETQRNKGNFPGRFSGRQFSNSRSEMNVSTLELGDSALYLCASSWRPSTDTQYFGPGTRLTVL.

This clone was seen once. The rearrangement uses TRBV28 and TRBJ1-1; D unclear. In germline, CDR1 is MDHEN, CDR2 SYDVKM. Deletions cut 4 bases from V and 0 bases from J, with 12 bases between. The CDR3 is 15 residues long. Here the CDR3 reads CASSSPGRLNTEAFF. Written as DNA, the CDR3 is TGTGCCAGCAGTTCCCCCGGGAGGCTGAACACTGAAGCTTTCTTT.

The chain uses TRBV24-1 and TRBJ2-1; 9 nucleotides line up with TRBD1. The trim removed 6 bases at V and 7 bases at J, leaving 6 bases unmatched. The CDR3 loop spans 14 amino acids. Germline V gene sequence: CDR1 KGHDR, CDR2 SFDVKD. CDR3 protein: CATSPAGTGNEQFF. DNA of the CDR3: TGTGCCACCAGTCCCGCCGGGACAGGGAATGAGCAGTTCTTC.

This chain connects TRBV11-2 to TRBJ2-2; TRBD2 matches 8 bases. CDR3 length: 15 residues. J gave up 6 bases and V 6 bases, and 9 bases lay outside the gene matches. Germline assignment: CDR1 SGHAT and CDR2 FQNNGV. The CDR3 here is CASRPLAVWSGELFF. The CDR3 DNA follows: TGTGCCAGCAGACCACTAGCGGTCTGGTCCGGGGAGCTGTTTTTT.

The V call is TRBV25-1, the J call TRBJ1-2, with 12 nucleotides matching TRBD1. J was trimmed by 0 bases and V by 4 bases; bases with no gene match: 6. The CDR3 is made up of 17 amino acids. From germline, CDR1 is MGHDK and CDR2 SYGVNS. The CDR3 nucleotides are TGTGCCAGCAGTGTTGCCGGGACAGGGGGCCCTAACTATGGCTACACCTTC. Translating gives CASSVAGTGGPNYGYTF.

The chain employs TRBV9 and TRBJ2-1; possible D gene TRBD1, 8 bases. The CDR3 runs 20 residues. CDR1 is SGDLS and CDR2 is YYNGEE in the germline V gene. V lost 0 bases and J 4 bases, leaving 26 bases between the germline ends. This CDR3 reads CASSVAGGQGVGGGYNEQFF. As DNA, the CDR3 is TGTGCCAGCAGCGTAGCTGGCGGACAGGGTGTCGGGGGAGGGTACAATGAGCAGTTCTTC. Drawing the rest from reference TRBV9 and TRBJ2-1, the complete variable domain is DSGVTQTPKHLITATGQRVTLRCSPRSGDLSVYWYQQSLDQGLQFLIQYYNGEERAKGNILERFSAQQFPDLHSELNLSSLELGDSALYFCASSVAGGQGVGGGYNEQFFGPGTRLTVL.

V gene TRBV5-1 combines with J gene TRBJ1-2; TRBD1 aligns across 7 bases. The germline CDR1 and CDR2 sequences are SGHRS and YFSETQ. The CDR3 extends over 15 amino acids. After removal of 3 bases from V and 3 bases from J, the junction contained 8 bases not matched to a gene. The CDR3, as DNA: TGCGCCAGCAGCTCGGCCAGGGGGTTGGACTATGGCTACACCTTC. Amino acid sequence: CASSSARGLDYGYTF. Complete variable domain (other parts from reference TRBV5-1 and TRBJ1-2): KAGVTQTPRYLIKTRGQQVTLSCSPISGHRSVSWYQQTPGQGLQFLFEYFSETQRNKGNFPGRFSGRQFSNSRSEMNVSTLELGDSALYLCASSSARGLDYGYTFGSGTRLTVV.

The genes are TRBV5-1 and TRBJ1-1, with 9 positions matching TRBD1. The CDR3 covers 16 residues. The V gene end was trimmed by 2 bases and the J gene end by 1 base; junction bases not matched to a gene: 6. CDR1 and CDR2 from the germline V gene are SGHRS and YFSETQ. CDR3: CASSLQGGQGNTEAFF. The CDR3 region has the DNA TGCGCCAGCAGCTTACAGGGGGGACAGGGGAACACTGAAGCTTTCTTT.

V and J are TRBV3-1 (or the pseudogene TRBV3-2) and TRBJ1-2; the match to TRBD1 covers 7 bases. Germline V CDR1 and CDR2: LGHDT, YNNKEL (reference sequence). This CDR3 has 13 amino acids. V lost 4 bases and J lost 2; bases outside the gene matches: 1. Here the CDR3 DNA reads TGTGCCAGCAGCCGGGGACAGAACTATGGCTACACCTTC. Residues: CASSRGQNYGYTF.